Each of the 17 T cell receptor beta chains below was sequenced from the same sample in a study of blood T cell repertoires in COVID-19. Generated by immunoSEQ multiplex PCR, the TCRdb table keeps only in-frame clones and is missing some. The sample includes some 200,000 clones, 84% of them seen just once. Material: peripheral blood. Source of these receptors: a man aged 50 to 60 with active or convalescent COVID-19.

The rearrangement joins TRBV7-8 to TRBJ2-4, with D perhaps matching TRBD1 (6 bases). V was clipped by 5 bases and J by 0 bases, with 17 bases between them. CDR3 length equals 17 residues. Germline assignment: CDR1 SGHVS and CDR2 FQNEAQ. The CDR3 is CASSLRGQTVAKNIQYF. For the CDR3, the DNA is TGTGCCAGCAGCCTCAGAGGACAGACTGTAGCCAAAAACATTCAGTACTTC.

This clone was recorded only once. V usage is TRBV7-2 and J usage is TRBJ2-1, with 7 bases matching TRBD2. The V gene's germline CDR1 is SGHTA and CDR2 FQGNSA. The CDR3 covers 18 residues. The V segment lost 5 bases and the J segment 6 bases; nucleotides outside the gene matches: 19. Written as DNA, the CDR3 is TGTGCCAGCAGCCCTCTACAGGCTAGCGGAATCTGGCTCAATGAGCAGTTCTTC. Translated: CASSPLQASGIWLNEQFF.

V is TRBV28 and J is TRBJ1-2; 8 bases agree with TRBD1. CDR1 is MDHEN and CDR2 is SYDVKM in the germline V gene. This CDR3 is 15 amino acids long. Unmatched junction bases numbered 10, after V lost 5 bases and J lost 5 bases. Written as DNA, the CDR3 is TGTGCCAGCAGTCCACGGACAGGGAGACCATATGGCTACACCTTC. Translation gives CASSPRTGRPYGYTF.

This sequence joins TRBV5-6 and TRBJ1-4; D gene uncertain. The CDR3 loop spans 13 amino acids. The germline V gene encodes CDR1 SGHDT and CDR2 YYEEEE. Trimming shortened V by 4 bases and J by 5 bases, and 9 bases separated the two germline ends. Here the CDR3 DNA reads TGTGCCAGCAGCAAGAGACAAAATGAAAAACTGTTTTTT. Amino acids: CASSKRQNEKLFF.

This chain uses TRBV4-3 with TRBJ2-1; 8 bases are a match to TRBD2. V was clipped by 4 bases and J by 4 bases; unmatched bases: 9. Per germline, CDR1 LGHNA and CDR2 YSLEER. The CDR3 totals 16 residues. CDR3 in amino acids: CASSRVSGGGYNEQFF. The CDR3 bases are TGCGCCAGCAGCCGAGTCAGCGGGGGCGGGTACAATGAGCAGTTCTTC.

The chain is built from TRBV9 and TRBJ2-3; 10 bases match TRBD2. Per germline, CDR1 SGDLS and CDR2 YYNGEE. This CDR3 spans 18 amino acids. V dropped 5 bases and J dropped 2; count of bases not matched to a gene: 14. CDR3 in DNA: TGTGCCAGCAGTCGTAGAACCCCTAGCGGGGGTTACACAGATACGCAGTATTTT. Its translation: CASSRRTPSGGYTDTQYF.

V gene TRBV5-1 combines with J gene TRBJ2-1; 7 nucleotides align to TRBD2. Germline lookup yields CDR1 SGHRS and CDR2 YFSETQ. The CDR3 is 14 amino acids. V was clipped by 0 bases and J by 7 bases; unmatched bases: 4. DNA of the CDR3: TGCGCCAGCAGCTTGGGCGGGGGTCAAAATGAGCAGTTCTTC. This encodes CASSLGGGQNEQFF. The full variable domain, with the rest looked up from reference TRBV5-1 and TRBJ2-1, is KAGVTQTPRYLIKTRGQQVTLSCSPISGHRSVSWYQQTPGQGLQFLFEYFSETQRNKGNFPGRFSGRQFSNSRSEMNVSTLELGDSALYLCASSLGGGQNEQFFGPGTRLTVL.

This clone was counted once. The rearrangement joins TRBV10-3 to TRBJ1-3; D uncertain. The CDR3 spans 11 residues. Trimming took off 5 bases at V and 4 bases at J, with 3 bases between the two ends. Germline CDR1 and CDR2: ENHRY and SYGVKD. The DNA of the CDR3 is TGTGCCATCAGTCCAGGAAACACCATATATTTT. It encodes CAISPGNTIYF.

The chain links TRBV2 to TRBJ2-3; 7 bases are a match to TRBD2. Germline trimming cut 2 bases from V and 3 bases from J; bases unmatched to any gene: 11. Germline values: CDR1 SNHLY, CDR2 FYNNEI. The CDR3 runs 17 residues. The CDR3 sequence: CASSERASGLWTDTQYF. CDR3 coding DNA: TGTGCCAGCAGTGAACGTGCTAGCGGCCTGTGGACAGATACGCAGTATTTT.

The CDR3 coding sequence is TGTGCCAGCAGTGACTCGGGGGAGGCTGCAGATACGCAGTATTTT. Residues: CASSDSGEAADTQYF. The chain recombines TRBV6-4 with TRBJ2-3; D possibly corresponds to TRBD2 (6 bases). This CDR3 spans 15 amino acids. Trimming took off 0 bases at V and 4 bases at J, with 11 bases between the two ends. Germline CDR1 reads MRHNA; CDR2 reads SNTAGT.

The V gene is TRBV4-3, the J gene TRBJ1-1; the D gene is possibly TRBD1 (6 bases). V lost 4 bases, J lost 1 base, and 13 bases lay in between. Germline V gene lookup returns CDR1 LGHNA and CDR2 YSLEER. This CDR3 comprises 15 residues. CDR3 loop: CASSPIVQGNTEAFF. The CDR3 DNA is TGCGCCAGCAGCCCAATCGTACAGGGGAACACTGAAGCTTTCTTT.

The chain carries TRBV7-9 and TRBJ1-4; no clear D. The V and J ends lost 11 bases and 0 bases respectively, with 16 bases between them. CDR3 size: 15 residues. Germline V lookup: CDR1 SEHNR, CDR2 FQNEAQ (reference sequence). The CDR3 here is CASQGAEATNEKLFF. CDR3 sequence (DNA): TGTGCCTCCCAAGGAGCCGAGGCAACTAATGAAAAACTGTTTTTT.

The chain employs TRBV7-9 and TRBJ1-4; 7 nucleotides line up with TRBD1. V gave up 3 bases and J gave up 5 bases; unmatched junction bases: 3. Germline CDR1 and CDR2: SEHNR and FQNEAQ (reference sequence). The CDR3 has 14 amino acids. In DNA, the CDR3 is TGTGCCAGCAGCTTGGGACAGATAAATGAAAAACTGTTTTTT. Translating gives CASSLGQINEKLFF.

This clone was seen only once. This sequence joins TRBV4-1 and TRBJ2-7; 8 positions match TRBD1. CDR1 and CDR2 from the germline V gene are MGHRA and YSYEKL. This CDR3 comprises 14 residues. J lost 4 bases, V lost 1 base, and 3 bases had no gene match. The CDR3 sequence: CASSQGQGIYEQYF. The CDR3 coding sequence is TGCGCCAGCAGCCAAGGACAGGGGATTTACGAGCAGTACTTC.

This clone was seen once. The chain uses TRBV14 and TRBJ2-1, with 7 bases fitting TRBD1. This CDR3 has 13 amino acids. Looked up from germline, CDR1 is SGHDN and CDR2 is FVKESK. V gave up 4 bases and J gave up 9 bases; unmatched junction bases: 6. CDR3 DNA sequence: TGTGCCAGCAGCCGGTTAGGGGGCGTTGAGCAGTTCTTC. It yields the protein CASSRLGGVEQFF.

The genes are TRBV7-8 and TRBJ1-2; 7 bases are shared with TRBD1. Per germline, CDR1 SGHVS and CDR2 FQNEAQ. Trimming at V came to 1 base and at J to 1 base, leaving 9 bases not matched to a gene. The CDR3 length is 17 residues. This CDR3 is CASSLGSSGGHNYGYTF. The CDR3 DNA is TGTGCCAGCAGCTTAGGGTCCTCAGGGGGACATAACTATGGCTACACCTTC.

This clone is a singleton in its sample. The V call is TRBV6-1, the J call TRBJ1-1, with a possible D match to TRBD1 (6 bases). Trimming took off 0 bases at V and 1 base at J, with 12 bases between the two ends. The germline gives CDR1 MNHNS, CDR2 SASEGT. This CDR3 has 16 amino acids. CDR3 in amino acids: CASSEATGIRNTEAFF. Here the CDR3 DNA reads TGTGCCAGCAGTGAAGCCACAGGGATACGGAACACTGAAGCTTTCTTT.